This T cell receptor (beta chain) stems from a study of blood T cell repertoires in COVID-19. As for the study in general: T cells, B-cell-depleted T cells, or PBMCs provided the cDNA or gDNA that served as material.

The CDR3 spans 14 residues. The V end was cut by 3 bases, the J end by 0 bases, with 12 bases between. The germline V gene encodes CDR1 DFQATT and CDR2 SNEGSKA (reference sequence). In the study's own analysis: Researchers report that nucleated cell counts were estimated from reference gene primer amplification. Measured with immunoSEQ multiplex PCR; TCRdb has only the in-frame clones, and not every one. V, J and clone size derive from that table, while D and trimming were established from the DNA sequence. The sample shows a few hundred thousand clones, approximately 85% of them seen only once. Material for sequencing was peripheral blood. J is TRBJ2-7 and V is TRBV20-1; D unclear. The clonotype was recovered from a human donor with COVID-19, enrolled during active disease. The donor label of this sample is uncertain. CDR3 DNA: TGCAGTGCTAGTTTCCATTCGGGCTCCTACGAGCAGTACTTC. Its translation: CSASFHSGSYEQYF.